Listed below are T cell receptor beta chains from one sample, sequenced in a study of identical twins. TCRdb called the 5' RACE reads again in MiXCR, with one record for every CDR3 protein. The sample records some 790,000 distinct CDR3 sequences, roughly 20% being singletons. This sample also belongs to another study, concerning T cells expressing NK-cell markers.

Material: PBMCs. All receptors come from a woman between 18 and 29 years old in good health. Each CDR3 is given with its conserved first and last residue. Each record gives: V gene, J gene, CDR3 protein.

>TRBV12-3/TRBV12-4|TRBJ2-1
CASSFGVVGYNEQFF
>TRBV12-3/TRBV12-4|TRBJ1-2
CASSYGPNYGYTF
>TRBV20-1|TRBJ2-3
CSAPQRGSTDTQYF
>TRBV5-1|TRBJ2-1
CASSLAGLNEQFF
>TRBV25-1|TRBJ2-2
CASSVTTGTSTGELFF
>TRBV7-9|TRBJ2-7
CASSPRGQGYEQYF
>TRBV6-2/TRBV6-3|TRBJ2-1
CASSYDSFHEQFF
>TRBV6-1|TRBJ2-2
CASSRDANTGELFF
>TRBV28|TRBJ2-7
CASSLPPGSGGDEQYF
>TRBV12-3/TRBV12-4|TRBJ2-1
CASSLAGLVVDEQFF
>TRBV10-3|TRBJ1-1
CAIRPDSEIAEAFF
>TRBV5-1|TRBJ2-7
CASSLVGGRMDEQYF
>TRBV20-1|TRBJ2-1
CSATLTSGYNEQFF
>TRBV5-1|TRBJ2-5
CASSLGQGPRGETQYF
>TRBV2|TRBJ2-1
CTSSLEGGGPRSSYNEQFF
>TRBV4-3|TRBJ2-3
CASSQTIRTDTQYF
>TRBV12-3/TRBV12-4|TRBJ2-7
CASSKGQGLYEQYF
>TRBV4-2|TRBJ2-1
CASSRDRTYNEQFF
>TRBV29-1|TRBJ1-1
CSVERAYTEAFF
>TRBV20-1|TRBJ2-7
CSASGLAGVNEQYF
>TRBV11-2|TRBJ2-1
CASSTQTGHPYNEQFF
>TRBV6-2/TRBV6-3|TRBJ2-1
CASSSLRTGDYNEQFF
>TRBV10-3|TRBJ2-5
CAAQPQRGGRETQYF
>TRBV20-1|TRBJ1-2
CSARGREAHYGYTF
>TRBV5-6|TRBJ2-5
CASSLGGAGESGGTQYF
>TRBV15|TRBJ2-1
CATSRDPGNYNEQFF
>TRBV20-1|TRBJ2-7
CSANGPNYEQYF
>TRBV12-3/TRBV12-4|TRBJ2-4
CASSPGRRNIQYF
>TRBV6-5|TRBJ2-5
CASSSRDAQETQYF
>TRBV18|TRBJ2-1
CASSPSSGFHEQFF
>TRBV5-5|TRBJ2-3
CASSWDRQEYF
>TRBV10-3|TRBJ2-1
CAISTGQGSGEQFF
>TRBV11-2|TRBJ1-3
CASSLRTTASGNTIYF
>TRBV20-1|TRBJ2-7
CSARSGTLDYEQYF
>TRBV12-3/TRBV12-4|TRBJ1-2
CASSLGKNYGYTF
>TRBV10-3|TRBJ1-2
CAIRGTRGYGYTF
>TRBV20-1|TRBJ2-7
CSTGSSYEQYF
>TRBV9|TRBJ2-1
CASNQGTSGGRGEQFF
>TRBV28|TRBJ1-1
CASSLSTVRLAFF
>TRBV20-1|TRBJ2-5
CSAREVAGGETQYF
>TRBV12-3/TRBV12-4|TRBJ2-7
CASSPGVAGAYEQYF
>TRBV5-1|TRBJ2-2
CASSFGQYAGELFF